This T cell receptor (beta chain) was observed in a study of identical twins. Study-wide results and caveats: Zero-insertion results could be subject to partial confounding by invariant MAIT and iNKT cells.

Between the trimmed V and J ends, which lost 1 base and 4 bases, there was a span of 13 bases. CDR1 is SGHVS, CDR2 FQNEAQ, per germline. The CDR3 sequence is 15 residues long. Template switching created a universal primer site, and the cDNA included unique molecular identifiers. In TCRdb, the 5' RACE reads were re-called with MiXCR into one record per CDR3 protein. The table records 690,000 or so distinct CDR3 sequences, 5.5% to 6.5% of them present only once. As for this clonotype: Its antigen is as yet unknown.

The source is a man aged 18 to 30 in good health. The chain employs TRBV7-8 and TRBJ1-2; D gene uncertain. Material for sequencing was naive T cells sorted from blood. CDR3 region: CASSLERSDLYGYTF. Here the CDR3 DNA reads TGTGCCAGCAGCTTAGAAAGAAGTGACCTCTATGGCTACACCTTC.